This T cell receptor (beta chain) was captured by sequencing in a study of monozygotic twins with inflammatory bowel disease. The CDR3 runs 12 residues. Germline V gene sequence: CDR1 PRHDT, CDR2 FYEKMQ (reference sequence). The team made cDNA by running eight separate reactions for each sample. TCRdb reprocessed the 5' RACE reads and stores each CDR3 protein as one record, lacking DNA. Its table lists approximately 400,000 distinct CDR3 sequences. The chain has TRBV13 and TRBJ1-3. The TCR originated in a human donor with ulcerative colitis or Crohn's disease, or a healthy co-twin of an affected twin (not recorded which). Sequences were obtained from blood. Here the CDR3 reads CASSSREGTIYF.